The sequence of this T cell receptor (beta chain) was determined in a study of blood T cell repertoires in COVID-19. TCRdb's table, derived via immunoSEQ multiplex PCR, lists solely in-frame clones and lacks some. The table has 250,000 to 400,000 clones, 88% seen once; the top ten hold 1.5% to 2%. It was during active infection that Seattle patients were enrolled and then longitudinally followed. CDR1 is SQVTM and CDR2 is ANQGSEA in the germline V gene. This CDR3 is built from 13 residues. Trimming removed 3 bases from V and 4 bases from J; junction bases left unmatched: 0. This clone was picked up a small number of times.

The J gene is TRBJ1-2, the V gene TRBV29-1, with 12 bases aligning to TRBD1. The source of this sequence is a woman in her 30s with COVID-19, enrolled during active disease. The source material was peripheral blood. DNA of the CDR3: TGCAGCGTTGAGGGACAGGGGGCCTATGGCTACACCTTC. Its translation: CSVEGQGAYGYTF.